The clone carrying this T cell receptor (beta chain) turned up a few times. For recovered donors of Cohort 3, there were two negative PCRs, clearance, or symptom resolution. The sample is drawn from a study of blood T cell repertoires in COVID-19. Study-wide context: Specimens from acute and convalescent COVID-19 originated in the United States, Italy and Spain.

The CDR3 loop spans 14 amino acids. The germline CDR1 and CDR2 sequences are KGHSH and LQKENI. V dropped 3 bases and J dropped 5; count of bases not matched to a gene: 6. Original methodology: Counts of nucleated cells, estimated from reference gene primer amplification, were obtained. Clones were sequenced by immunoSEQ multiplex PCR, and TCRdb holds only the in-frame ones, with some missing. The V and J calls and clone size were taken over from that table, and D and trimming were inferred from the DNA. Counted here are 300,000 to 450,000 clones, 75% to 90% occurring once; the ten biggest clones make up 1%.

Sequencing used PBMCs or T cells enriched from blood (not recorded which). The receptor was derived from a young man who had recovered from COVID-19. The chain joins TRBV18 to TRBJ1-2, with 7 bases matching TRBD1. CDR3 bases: TGTGCCAGCTCACCGCCAGGGGACAGATATGGCTACACCTTC. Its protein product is CASSPPGDRYGYTF.